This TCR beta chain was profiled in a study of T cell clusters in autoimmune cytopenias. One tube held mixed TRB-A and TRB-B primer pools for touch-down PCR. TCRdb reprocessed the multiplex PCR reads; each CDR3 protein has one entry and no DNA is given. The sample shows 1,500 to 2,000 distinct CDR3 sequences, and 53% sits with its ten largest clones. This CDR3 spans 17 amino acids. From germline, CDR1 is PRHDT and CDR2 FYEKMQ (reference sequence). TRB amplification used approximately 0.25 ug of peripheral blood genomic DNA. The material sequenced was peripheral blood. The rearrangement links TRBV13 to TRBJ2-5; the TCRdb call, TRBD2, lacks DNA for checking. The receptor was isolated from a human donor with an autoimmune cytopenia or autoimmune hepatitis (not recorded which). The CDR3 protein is CASSLPGLAGGRETQYF. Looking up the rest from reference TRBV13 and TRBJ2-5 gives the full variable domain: AAGVIQSPRHLIKEKRETATLKCYPIPRHDTVYWYQQGPGQDPQFLISFYEKMQSDKGSIPDRFSAQQFSDYHSELNMSSLELGDSALYFCASSLPGLAGGRETQYFGPGTRLLVL.